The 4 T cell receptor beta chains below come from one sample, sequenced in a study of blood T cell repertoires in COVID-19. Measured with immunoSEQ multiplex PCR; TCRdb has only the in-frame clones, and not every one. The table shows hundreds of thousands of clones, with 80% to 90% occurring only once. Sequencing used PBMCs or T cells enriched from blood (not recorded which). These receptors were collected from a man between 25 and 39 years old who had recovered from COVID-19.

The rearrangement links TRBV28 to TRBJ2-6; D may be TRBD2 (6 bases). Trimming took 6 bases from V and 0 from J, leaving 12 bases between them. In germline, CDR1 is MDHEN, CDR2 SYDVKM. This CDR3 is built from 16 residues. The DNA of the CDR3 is TGTGCCAGCAGCCCACCCGGGAGCTCTGGGGCCAACGTCCTGACTTTC. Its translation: CASSPPGSSGANVLTF.

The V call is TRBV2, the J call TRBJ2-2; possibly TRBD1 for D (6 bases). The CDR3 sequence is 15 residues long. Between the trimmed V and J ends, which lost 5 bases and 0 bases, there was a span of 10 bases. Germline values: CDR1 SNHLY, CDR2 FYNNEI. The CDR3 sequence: CASSWTAANTGELFF. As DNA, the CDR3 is TGTGCCAGCAGTTGGACAGCAGCGAACACCGGGGAGCTGTTTTTT.

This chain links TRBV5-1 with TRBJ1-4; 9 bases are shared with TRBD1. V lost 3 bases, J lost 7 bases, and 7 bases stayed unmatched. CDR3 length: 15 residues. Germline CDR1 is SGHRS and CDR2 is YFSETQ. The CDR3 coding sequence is TGCGCCAGCAGCTGGGGCTCACAGGGGGCTGAAAAACTGTTTTTT. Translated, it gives CASSWGSQGAEKLFF.

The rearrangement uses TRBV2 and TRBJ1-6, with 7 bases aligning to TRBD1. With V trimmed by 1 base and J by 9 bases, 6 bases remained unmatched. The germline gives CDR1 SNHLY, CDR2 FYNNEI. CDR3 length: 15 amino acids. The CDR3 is CASSEVGGEGSPLHF. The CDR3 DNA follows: TGTGCCAGCAGTGAAGTAGGGGGCGAAGGTTCACCCCTCCACTTT.